This TCR beta chain is drawn from a study of blood T cell repertoires in COVID-19 (dated by TCRdb to about 2020). Background on the whole study: Samples covering the acute and convalescent phases of COVID-19 were provided by collaborators in the United States, Italy and Spain. Deeply sampled blood TCRbeta repertoires from subjects exposed to, actively infected with, or recovered from COVID-19 were included in the dataset. The prospective study material was composed of cDNA or gDNA derived from T cells, B-cell-depleted T cells, or PBMCs. The repertoires were released in a freely available public database intended as a resource for research on the immune response to SARS-CoV-2. HLA class I and class II types, where available, came from metadata supplied by the sample provider rather than from assay-based typing. The sample metadata nearly always contained a de-identified subject ID, COVID-19 status, age in years and sex. The samples were drawn from the first 160 participants of the ongoing ImmuneRACE study and from under 1,500 subjects provided by 6 global collaborators.

The immunoSEQ Assay, a bias-controlled multiplex PCR, was used to amplify TCRbeta CDR3 regions from genomic DNA. The authors' pipeline ran thus. The number of nucleated cells in each sample was estimated from the amplification of reference gene primers within the assay. To quantify the absolute abundance of each unique TCRbeta CDR3 rearrangement, sequence reads were collapsed and filtered. For each sample, productive Simpson clonality was calculated as the square root of Simpson's diversity index over productive rearrangements. TCRdb provides this immuneACCESS table in a form limited to in-frame rearrangements. Some clones are lacking; in checked studies, under half of them reflect an unresolved V gene, and why the rest are absent is not known. V and J calls and clone size are given by that table; D and trimming were obtained from the DNA. The sample table records some 200,000 clones; 75% to 90% of these occur just once. The top ten hold 6% to 7% of the sample.

CDR1 and CDR2, looked up from the germline V gene (reference sequence), are LNHDA and SQIVND. From V the trimming removes 1 base and from J it removes 5 bases, while the gene matches leave 11 bases of the junction unaccounted for. The CDR3 spans 17 residues, from the cysteine through the phenylalanine. The entry retains the CDR3 DNA only, 51 bases that are in frame from base 1. Each collaborating institution followed its own protocols to collect whole blood in K2EDTA tubes. For TCRbeta analysis, collaborator samples were shipped as frozen whole blood, as isolated PBMCs, or as DNA extracted from either sample type. As to this clone: Its antigen remains unidentified. No much larger clone is present one base from it, and per-base qualities are unavailable.

Summary of the overall study and its limitations: Clinical and demographic metadata were provided uncurated, with the amount varying by source and participant.

Recombination joined TRBV19 with TRBJ2-5; 9 junctional bases match TRBD2. The source material was peripheral blood. The TCR was taken from a middle-aged woman with acute or convalescent COVID-19. The DNA is TGTGCCAGTAGTATAGGGGGAGCGGGAGGTCGGTCGGAGACCCAGTACTTC. This encodes CASSIGGAGGRSETQYF.